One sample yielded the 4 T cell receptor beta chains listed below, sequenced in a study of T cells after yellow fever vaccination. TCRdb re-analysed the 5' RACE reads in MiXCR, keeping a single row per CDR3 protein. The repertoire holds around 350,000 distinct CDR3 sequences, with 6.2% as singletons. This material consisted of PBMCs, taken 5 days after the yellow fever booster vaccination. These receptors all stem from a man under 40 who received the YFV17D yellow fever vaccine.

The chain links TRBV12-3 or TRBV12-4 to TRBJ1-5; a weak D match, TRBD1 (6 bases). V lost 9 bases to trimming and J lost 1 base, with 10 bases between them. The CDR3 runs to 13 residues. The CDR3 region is CASKGGSNQPQHF. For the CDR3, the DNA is TGTGCCAGTAAGGGGGGAAGCAATCAGCCCCAGCATTTT.

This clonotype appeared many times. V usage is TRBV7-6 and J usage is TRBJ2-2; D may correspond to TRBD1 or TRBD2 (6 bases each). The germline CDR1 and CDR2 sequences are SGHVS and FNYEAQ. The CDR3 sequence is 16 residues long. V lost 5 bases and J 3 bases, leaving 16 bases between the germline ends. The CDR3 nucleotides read TGTGCCAGCAGCCCTAGGGGGGCCTGGGACACCGGGGAGCTGTTTTTT. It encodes CASSPRGAWDTGELFF.

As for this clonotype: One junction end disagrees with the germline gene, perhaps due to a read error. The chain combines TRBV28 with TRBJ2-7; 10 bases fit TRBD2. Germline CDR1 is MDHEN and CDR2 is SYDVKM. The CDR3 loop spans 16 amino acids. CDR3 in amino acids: CASGLAGGLSSYEQYF. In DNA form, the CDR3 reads TGTGCCAGCGGTTTAGCGGGAGGCCTCAGCTCCTACGAGCAGTACTTC.

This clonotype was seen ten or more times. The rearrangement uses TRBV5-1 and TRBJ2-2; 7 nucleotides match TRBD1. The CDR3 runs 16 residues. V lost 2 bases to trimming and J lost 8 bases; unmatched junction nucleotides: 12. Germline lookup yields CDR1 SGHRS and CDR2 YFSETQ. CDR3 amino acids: CASSLPPPGGDGELFF. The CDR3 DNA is TGCGCCAGCAGCTTACCCCCCCCAGGGGGTGATGGGGAGCTGTTTTTT.